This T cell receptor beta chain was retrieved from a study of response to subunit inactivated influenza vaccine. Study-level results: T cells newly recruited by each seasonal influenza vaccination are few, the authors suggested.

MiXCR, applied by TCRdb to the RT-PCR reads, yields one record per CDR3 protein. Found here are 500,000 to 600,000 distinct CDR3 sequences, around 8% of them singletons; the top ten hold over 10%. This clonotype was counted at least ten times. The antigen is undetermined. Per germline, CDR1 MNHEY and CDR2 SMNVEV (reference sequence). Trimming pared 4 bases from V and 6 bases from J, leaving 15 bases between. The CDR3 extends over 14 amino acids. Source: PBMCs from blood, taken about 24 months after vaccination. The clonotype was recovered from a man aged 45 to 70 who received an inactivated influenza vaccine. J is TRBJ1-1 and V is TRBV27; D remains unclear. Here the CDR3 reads CASSSAEQWAEAFF. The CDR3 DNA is TGTGCCAGCAGTTCGGCAGAGCAATGGGCTGAAGCTTTCTTT.